Shown below are 11 T cell receptor beta chains from a single sample sequenced in a study of Graves' ophthalmopathy and Graves' hyperthyroidism. Amplification of the TCR beta CDR3 regions used RNA transcripts (as template). After a first-round RT-PCR with HTBI primers, a second-round multiplex PCR was run. TCRdb reanalysed the multiplex PCR reads using MiXCR and keeps one entry per CDR3 protein. The data contain approximately 460,000 distinct CDR3 sequences, roughly an eighth of them singletons. The sequenced sample consisted of blood. These receptors all stem from a young woman with Graves' ophthalmopathy.

This clonotype was found a few times. A junction boundary mismatches the germline segment, possibly from a read error. The V gene is TRBV30, the J gene TRBJ2-5; D is unresolved. Looked up from germline, CDR1 is GTSNPN and CDR2 is SVGIG (reference sequence). CDR3 length equals 13 residues. The CDR3 bases are TGTGCCTGGACCGCGGCCCCCCAAGGGACCCAGTACTTC. This gives the protein CAWTAAPQGTQYF.

This chain links TRBV3-1 with TRBJ1-1, with D possibly TRBD1 on 6 matching bases. V was clipped by 5 bases and J by 1 base, with 20 bases between them. This CDR3 comprises 17 residues. Germline V gene lookup returns CDR1 LGHDT and CDR2 YNNKEL (reference sequence). The CDR3 bases are TGTGCCAGCAGCATAACCAACACAGGGTTTGGGAACACTGAAGCTTTCTTT. This codes for CASSITNTGFGNTEAFF.

This clonotype showed up just a few times. A much bigger clone sits one base away, suggesting this may be a read error. The chain combines TRBV7-9 with TRBJ2-7, with D possibly TRBD1 on 5 matching bases. The CDR3 covers 13 residues. The germline V gene has CDR1 SEHNR and CDR2 FQNEAQ (reference sequence). The CDR3 region has the DNA TGTGTCAGCAGCTCCCCCCAGGGATACGAGCAGTACTTC. Encoded protein: CVSSSPQGYEQYF.

This clonotype was found many times. J is TRBJ1-6 and V is TRBV30, with 8 bases identical to TRBD1. V dropped 1 base and J dropped 10; count of bases not matched to a gene: 6. The CDR3 is 14 amino acids. Per germline, CDR1 GTSNPN and CDR2 SVGIG (reference sequence). This chain's CDR3 is CAWSGTGSSSPLHF. In DNA form, the CDR3 reads TGTGCCTGGAGTGGGACAGGGTCCAGCTCACCCCTCCACTTT.

In its sample, this clonotype was seen many times. This sequence joins TRBV6-1 and TRBJ2-7; no clear D gene. The V end was cut by 4 bases, the J end by 2 bases, with 15 bases between. The CDR3 is 15 amino acids. Germline CDR1 is MNHNS and CDR2 is SASEGT. CDR3 nucleotides: TGTGCCAGCAGTGTGACCGTCGGTACGGCCTACGAGCAGTACTTC. This codes for CASSVTVGTAYEQYF.

Comments on this clonotype: This may be a read error: a much more frequent sequence differs by one nucleotide. V gene TRBV5-1 combines with J gene TRBJ2-2; 8 bases align to TRBD1. The CDR3 is 15 amino acids. In germline, CDR1 is SGHRS, CDR2 YFSETQ. CDR3 sequence: CASAGQGRDTGELLF. Written as DNA, the CDR3 is TGCGCCAGCGCCGGACAGGGACGAGACACCGGGGAGCTGTTGTTT. The entire variable domain, with the rest obtained from reference TRBV5-1 and TRBJ2-2, is as follows: KAGVTQTPRYLIKTRGQQVTLSCSPISGHRSVSWYQQTPGQGLQFLFEYFSETQRNKGNFPGRFSGRQFSNSRSEMNVSTLELGDSALYLCASAGQGRDTGELLFGEGSRLTVL.

The sample holds many counts of this clonotype. The genes are TRBV6-5 and TRBJ2-4; 7 bases are a match to TRBD1. The CDR3 is made up of 16 amino acids. Trimming removed 5 bases from V and 0 bases from J; junction bases left unmatched: 7. Germline CDR1 is MNHEY and CDR2 is SVGAGI. CDR3 residues: CASSLPGQLAKNIQYF. The CDR3 DNA sequence: TGTGCCAGCAGTCTACCGGGACAGCTAGCCAAAAACATTCAGTACTTC.

This clonotype was seen only a few times. The chain has TRBV11-2 and TRBJ2-7; D not resolved. Germline V gene lookup returns CDR1 SGHAT and CDR2 FQNNGV. Deletions cut 4 bases from V and 4 bases from J, with 8 bases between. This CDR3 spans 12 amino acids. The CDR3 reads CASSSMAYEQYF. In DNA, the CDR3 is TGTGCCAGCAGCTCCATGGCATACGAGCAGTACTTC.

This clonotype came up many times. This chain's CDR3 is CASSSERSRAQYF. The DNA of the CDR3 is TGTGCCAGCAGTTCCGAGCGAAGTAGAGCCCAGTACTTC. This chain links TRBV6-5 with TRBJ2-5; D not resolved. Between the trimmed V and J ends, which lost 4 bases and 9 bases, there was a span of 15 bases. Germline loops: CDR1 MNHEY, CDR2 SVGAGI. There are 13 residues in the CDR3.

For this clonotype: A read error may explain this, as a much larger clone is one base away. The chain's CDR3 is CAGGRTGTNQPQHF. The CDR3, as DNA: TGTGCCGGTGGGCGGACAGGCACCAATCAGCCCCAGCATTTT. This chain uses TRBV12-3 or TRBV12-4 with TRBJ1-5; 7 bases are a match to TRBD1. The CDR3 has 14 residues. J lost 3 bases, V lost 11 bases, and 10 bases had no gene match.

In this sample, this clonotype turned up many times. The rearrangement joins TRBV28 to TRBJ2-7; TRBD1 matches 7 bases. V was clipped by 8 bases and J by 7 bases; unmatched bases: 8. The germline gives CDR1 MDHEN, CDR2 SYDVKM. The CDR3 covers 12 residues. The DNA of the CDR3 is TGTGCCAGCTCTCGCAGGGGGTCGGAGCAGTACTTC. The encoded protein is CASSRRGSEQYF.